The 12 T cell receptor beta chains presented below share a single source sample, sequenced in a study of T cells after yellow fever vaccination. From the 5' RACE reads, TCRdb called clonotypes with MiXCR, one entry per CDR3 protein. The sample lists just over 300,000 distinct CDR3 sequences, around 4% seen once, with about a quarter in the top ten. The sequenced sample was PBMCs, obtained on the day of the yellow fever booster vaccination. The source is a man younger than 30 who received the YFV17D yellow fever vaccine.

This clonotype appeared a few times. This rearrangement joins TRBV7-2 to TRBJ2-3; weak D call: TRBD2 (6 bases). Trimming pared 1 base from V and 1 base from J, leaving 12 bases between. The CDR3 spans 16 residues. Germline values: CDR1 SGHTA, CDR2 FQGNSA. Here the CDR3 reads CASSLEPGLRTDTQYF. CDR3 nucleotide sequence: TGTGCCAGCAGCTTAGAACCGGGACTTCGCACAGATACGCAGTATTTT. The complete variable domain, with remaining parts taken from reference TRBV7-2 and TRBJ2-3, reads GAGVSQSPSNKVTEKGKDVELRCDPISGHTALYWYRQSLGQGLEFLIYFQGNSAPDKSGLPSDRFSAERTGGSVSTLTIQRTQQEDSAVYLCASSLEPGLRTDTQYFGPGTRLTVL.

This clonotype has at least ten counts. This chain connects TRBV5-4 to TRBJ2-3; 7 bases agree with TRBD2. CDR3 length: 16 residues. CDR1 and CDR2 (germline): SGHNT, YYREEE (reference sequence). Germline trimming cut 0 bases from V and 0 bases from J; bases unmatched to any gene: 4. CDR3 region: CASSLGSGVSTDTQYF. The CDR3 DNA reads TGTGCCAGCAGCTTGGGGAGCGGGGTCAGCACAGATACGCAGTATTTT.

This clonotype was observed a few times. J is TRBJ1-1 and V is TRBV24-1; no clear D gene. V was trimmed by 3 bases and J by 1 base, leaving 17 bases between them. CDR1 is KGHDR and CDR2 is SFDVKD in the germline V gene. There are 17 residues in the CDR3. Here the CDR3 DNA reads TGTGCCACCAGTGATCGCTCGGCTAGTACGGGGAACACTGAAGCTTTCTTT. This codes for CATSDRSASTGNTEAFF.

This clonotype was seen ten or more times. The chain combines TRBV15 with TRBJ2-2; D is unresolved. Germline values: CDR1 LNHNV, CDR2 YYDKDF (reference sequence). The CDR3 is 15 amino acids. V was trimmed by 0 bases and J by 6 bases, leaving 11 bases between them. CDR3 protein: CATSRDKAAPGELFF. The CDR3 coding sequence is TGTGCCACCAGCAGAGACAAGGCGGCCCCCGGGGAGCTGTTTTTT.

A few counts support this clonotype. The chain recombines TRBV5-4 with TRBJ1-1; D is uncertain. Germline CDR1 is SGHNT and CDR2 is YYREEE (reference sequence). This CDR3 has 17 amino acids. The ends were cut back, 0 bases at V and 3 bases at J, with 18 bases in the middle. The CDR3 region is CASSLERAGRTDTEAFF. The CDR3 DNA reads TGTGCCAGCAGCTTGGAGAGGGCGGGGAGGACGGACACTGAAGCTTTCTTT.

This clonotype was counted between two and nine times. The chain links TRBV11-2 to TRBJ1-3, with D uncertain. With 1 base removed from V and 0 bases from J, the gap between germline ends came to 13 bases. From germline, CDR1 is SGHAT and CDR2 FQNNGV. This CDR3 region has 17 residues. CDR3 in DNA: TGTGCCAGCAGCTTAGTACGGGGAAGGACCTCTGGAAACACCATATATTTT. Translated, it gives CASSLVRGRTSGNTIYF.

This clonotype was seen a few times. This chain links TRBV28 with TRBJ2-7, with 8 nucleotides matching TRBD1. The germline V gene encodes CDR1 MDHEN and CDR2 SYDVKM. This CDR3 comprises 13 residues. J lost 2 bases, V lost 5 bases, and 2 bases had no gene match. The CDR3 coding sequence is TGTGCCAGCAGTAACAGGGGGGCCTACGAGCAGTACGTC. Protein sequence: CASSNRGAYEQYV.

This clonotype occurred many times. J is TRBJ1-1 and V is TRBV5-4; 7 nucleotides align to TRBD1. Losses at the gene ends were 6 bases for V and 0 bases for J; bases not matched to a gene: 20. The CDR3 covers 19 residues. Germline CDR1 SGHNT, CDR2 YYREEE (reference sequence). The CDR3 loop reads CASTPYDYRGALMNTEAFF. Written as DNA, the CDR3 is TGTGCCAGCACCCCTTACGATTACAGGGGCGCCCTAATGAACACTGAAGCTTTCTTT.

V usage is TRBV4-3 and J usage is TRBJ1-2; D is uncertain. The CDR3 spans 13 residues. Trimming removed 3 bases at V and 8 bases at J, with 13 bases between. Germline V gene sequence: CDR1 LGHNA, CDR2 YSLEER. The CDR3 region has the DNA TGCGCCAGCAGCCATCTTGCTGAGGGAGGCTACACCTTC. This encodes CASSHLAEGGYTF.

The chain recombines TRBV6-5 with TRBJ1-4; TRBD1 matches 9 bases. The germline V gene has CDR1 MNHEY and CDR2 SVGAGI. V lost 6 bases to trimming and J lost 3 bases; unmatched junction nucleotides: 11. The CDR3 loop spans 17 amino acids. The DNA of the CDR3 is TGTGCCAGCAGACCGGGACAGGGTATTTGGGCTAATGAAAAACTGTTTTTT. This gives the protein CASRPGQGIWANEKLFF.

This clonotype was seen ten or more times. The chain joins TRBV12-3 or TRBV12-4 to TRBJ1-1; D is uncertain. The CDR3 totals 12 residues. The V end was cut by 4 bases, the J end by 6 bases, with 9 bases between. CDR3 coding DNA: TGTGCCAGCAGTTCATCTGGTCCTGAAGCTTTCTTT. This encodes CASSSSGPEAFF.

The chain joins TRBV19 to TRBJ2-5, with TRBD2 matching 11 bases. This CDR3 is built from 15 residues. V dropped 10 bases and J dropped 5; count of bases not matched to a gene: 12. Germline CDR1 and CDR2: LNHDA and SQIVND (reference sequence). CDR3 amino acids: CATQQTSGVRETQYF. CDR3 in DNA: TGTGCCACCCAGCAGACTAGCGGGGTGCGCGAGACCCAGTACTTC.